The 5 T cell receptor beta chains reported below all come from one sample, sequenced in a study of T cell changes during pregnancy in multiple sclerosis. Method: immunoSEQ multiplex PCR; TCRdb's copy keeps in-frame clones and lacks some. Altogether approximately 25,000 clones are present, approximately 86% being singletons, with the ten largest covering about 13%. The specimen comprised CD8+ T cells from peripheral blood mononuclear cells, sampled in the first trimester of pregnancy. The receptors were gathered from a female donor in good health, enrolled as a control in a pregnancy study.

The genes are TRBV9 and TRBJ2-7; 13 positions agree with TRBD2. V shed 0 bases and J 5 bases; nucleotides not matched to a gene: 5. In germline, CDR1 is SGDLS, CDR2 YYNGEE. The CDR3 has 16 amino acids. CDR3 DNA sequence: TGTGCCAGCAGCGTAGAGGGACTAGCGGGATCCCACGAGCAGTACTTC. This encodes CASSVEGLAGSHEQYF.

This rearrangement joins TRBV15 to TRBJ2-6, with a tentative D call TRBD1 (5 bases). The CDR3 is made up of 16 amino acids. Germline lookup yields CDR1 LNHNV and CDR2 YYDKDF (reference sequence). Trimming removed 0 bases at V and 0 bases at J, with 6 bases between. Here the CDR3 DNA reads TGTGCCACCAGCAGAGAGCAGGGCTCTGGGGCCAACGTCCTGACTTTC. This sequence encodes CATSREQGSGANVLTF.

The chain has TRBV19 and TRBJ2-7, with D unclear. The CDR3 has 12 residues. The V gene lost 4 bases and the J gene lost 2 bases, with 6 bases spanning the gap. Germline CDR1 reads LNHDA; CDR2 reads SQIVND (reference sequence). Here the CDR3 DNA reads TGTGCCAGTAGTACCGACACCTACGAGCAGTACTTC. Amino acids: CASSTDTYEQYF. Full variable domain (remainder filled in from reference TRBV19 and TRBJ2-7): DGGITQSPKYLFRKEGQNVTLSCEQNLNHDAMYWYRQDPGQGLRLIYYSQIVNDFQKGDIAEGYSVSREKKESFPLTVTSAQKNPTAFYLCASSTDTYEQYFGPGTRLTVT.

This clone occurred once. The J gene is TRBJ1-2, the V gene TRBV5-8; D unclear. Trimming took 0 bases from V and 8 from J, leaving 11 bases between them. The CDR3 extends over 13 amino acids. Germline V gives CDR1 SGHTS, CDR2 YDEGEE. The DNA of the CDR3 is TGTGCCAGCAGCTTGGAGGGAGGCAGGGGCTACACCTTC. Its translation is CASSLEGGRGYTF. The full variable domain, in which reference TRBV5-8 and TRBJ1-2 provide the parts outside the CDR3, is EAGVTQSPTHLIKTRGQQATLRCSPISGHTSVYWYQQALGLGLQFLLWYDEGEERNRGNFPPRFSGRQFPNYSSELNVNALELEDSALYLCASSLEGGRGYTFGSGTRLTVV.

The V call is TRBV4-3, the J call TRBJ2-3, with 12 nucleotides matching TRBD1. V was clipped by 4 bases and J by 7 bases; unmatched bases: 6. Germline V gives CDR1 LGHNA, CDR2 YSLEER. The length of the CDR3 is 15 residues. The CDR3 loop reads CASSPPGQGANTQYF. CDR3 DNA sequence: TGCGCCAGCAGCCCGCCGGGACAGGGGGCTAATACGCAGTATTTT.